The rows below give T cell receptor beta chains drawn from one sample of a study of neurological immune-mediated disorders. TCRdb redid the calling of the 5' RACE reads with MiXCR, one entry per CDR3 protein. This table holds 45,000 to 65,000 distinct CDR3 sequences, about 4% found once. The specimen was PBMCs. These receptors were obtained from a man between 45 and 60 years old with multiple sclerosis. CDR3s include the opening cysteine and the closing phenylalanine or tryptophan. The D gene is left open where the match is weak. Size is omitted from some rows. Given values are once, few, many or a class for expanded clones.

size	V	J	D	CDR3	DNA
NA	TRBV5-1	TRBJ2-7	NA	CASSNRGARNEQYF	TGCGCCAGCAGCAATCGGGGGGCGCGAAATGAGCAGTACTTC
many	TRBV10-3	TRBJ2-7	TRBD1	CAIRATGGKSSYEQYF	TGTGCCATCAGAGCGACAGGGGGCAAAAGCTCCTACGAGCAGTACTTC
large	TRBV10-2	TRBJ2-7	TRBD1	CASSEATGGYEQYF	TGCGCCAGCAGTGAAGCGACAGGGGGATACGAGCAGTACTTC
NA	TRBV3-1	TRBJ2-7	TRBD2	CASSPRASGRKEQYF	TGTGCCAGCAGCCCAAGGGCTAGCGGGAGGAAAGAGCAGTACTTC
NA	TRBV4-1	TRBJ2-2	NA	CASSLTPGNPGELFF	TGCGCCAGCAGCCTAACCCCAGGGAATCCCGGGGAGCTGTTTTTT
many	TRBV7-3	TRBJ2-1	NA	CASSAGGNSYNEQFF	TGTGCCAGCAGCGCAGGCGGGAACTCCTACAATGAGCAGTTCTTC
many	TRBV5-1	TRBJ2-3	TRBD2	CASSSLLARNTDTQYF	TGCGCCAGCAGCTCATTACTAGCGAGGAACACAGATACGCAGTATTTT
many	TRBV7-8	TRBJ1-4	TRBD1	CASSLVTTGAANEKLFF	TGTGCCAGCAGCTTAGTAACTACAGGGGCGGCTAATGAAAAACTGTTTTTT
NA	TRBV29-1	TRBJ2-2	NA	CSVGEHTGELFF	TGCAGCGTTGGAGAGCACACCGGGGAGCTGTTTTTT
many	TRBV7-3	TRBJ1-2	NA	CASSPGTTYGYTF	TGTGCCAGCAGCCCGGGGACAACCTATGGCTACACCTTC
many	TRBV20-1	TRBJ2-5	NA	CSAGQPGVETQYF	TGCAGTGCCGGACAGCCGGGTGTAGAGACCCAGTACTTC
many	TRBV12-3/TRBV12-4	TRBJ1-2	NA	CASSPSGRIYGYTF	TGTGCCAGCAGTCCGAGTGGACGGATCTATGGCTACACCTTC
many	TRBV6-6	TRBJ2-7	NA	CASRGTYEQYF	TGTGCCAGCAGAGGGACCTACGAGCAGTACTTC
NA	TRBV28	TRBJ1-5	NA	CASSSSPGLGTLDQPQNF	TGTGCCAGCAGTTCTTCCCCTGGATTGGGGACCCTAGATCAGCCCCAGAATTTT
many	TRBV9	TRBJ2-7	TRBD2	CASSVGGLAGGLYEQYF	TGTGCCAGCAGCGTAGGGGGACTAGCGGGAGGGCTCTACGAGCAGTACTTC
few	TRBV19	TRBJ2-7	NA	CASGSGGDEQYF	TGTGCCAGCGGGAGTGGGGGAGACGAGCAGTACTTC
few	TRBV29-1	TRBJ2-3	TRBD2	CSVEPPGLAEDTDTQYF	TGCAGCGTTGAACCCCCCGGACTAGCGGAAGACACAGATACGCAGTATTTT
many	TRBV3-1	TRBJ1-4	TRBD1	CASSQEGQGLNEKLFF	TGTGCCAGCAGCCAAGAGGGACAGGGCCTTAATGAAAAACTGTTTTTT
many	TRBV20-1	TRBJ2-1	TRBD2	CSAPTRIAGGFNEQFF	TGCAGTGCTCCCACAAGAATAGCGGGGGGGTTCAATGAGCAGTTCTTC
many	TRBV6-6	TRBJ1-2	NA	CASSYSGDRNYGYTF	TGTGCCAGCAGTTACTCCGGGGATAGAAACTATGGCTACACCTTC
many	TRBV9	TRBJ1-1	NA	CASSVGGGADTEAFF	TGTGCCAGCAGCGTAGGCGGGGGCGCAGACACTGAAGCTTTCTTT
many	TRBV28	TRBJ2-7	NA	CASSLSARGTYEQYF	TGTGCCAGCAGTTTATCGGCCAGGGGAACCTACGAGCAGTACTTC
many	TRBV20-1	TRBJ2-7	NA	CSARVLGNHEQYF	TGCAGTGCTAGAGTCCTAGGGAATCACGAGCAGTACTTC
many	TRBV3-1	TRBJ1-1	NA	CASSQAQGNTEAFF	TGTGCCAGCAGCCAAGCACAGGGGAACACTGAAGCTTTCTTT
many	TRBV18	TRBJ2-1	NA	CASASTLDEQFF	TGTGCCTCAGCCTCGACGCTGGATGAGCAGTTCTTC
many	TRBV20-1	TRBJ1-1	NA	CSAKDSGGTEAFF	TGCAGTGCTAAAGACAGTGGGGGCACTGAAGCTTTCTTT
many	TRBV20-1	TRBJ2-4	TRBD2	CSAIPAGAAGGNIQYF	TGCAGTGCTATCCCTGCGGGAGCTGCGGGGGGAAACATTCAGTACTTC
many	TRBV9	TRBJ2-7	NA	CASSVTGTTYEQYF	TGTGCCAGCAGTGTTACCGGGACAACCTACGAGCAGTACTTC
many	TRBV7-6	TRBJ2-3	TRBD2	CASSIRLGLAGVTDTQYF	TGTGCCAGCAGCATCCGATTGGGGCTAGCGGGGGTGACAGATACGCAGTATTTT
many	TRBV10-3	TRBJ1-5	NA	CARHSWFWVATSNQPQHF	TGTGCCCGCCATTCGTGGTTCTGGGTGGCGACCAGCAATCAGCCCCAGCATTTT
many	TRBV20-1	TRBJ2-1	TRBD2	CSAARGGGLNEQFF	TGCAGTGCGGCCCGGGGGGGCGGTTTGAATGAGCAGTTCTTC
NA	TRBV6-2/TRBV6-3	TRBJ1-5	NA	CASSYSPGDSNQPQNF	TGTGCCAGCAGTTACTCGCCAGGGGATAGCAATCAGCCCCAGAATTTT
many	TRBV3-1	TRBJ2-7	NA	CASSQDPLPGPTYEQYF	TGTGCCAGCAGCCAAGACCCCCTCCCAGGCCCTACCTACGAGCAGTACTTC
many	TRBV20-1	TRBJ2-5	NA	CSTASGQETQYF	TGCAGTACGGCCAGTGGCCAAGAGACCCAGTACTTC
many	TRBV24-1	TRBJ1-2	TRBD1	CATADRSDYGYTF	TGTGCCACGGCGGACAGGTCGGACTATGGCTACACCTTC
many	TRBV12-5	TRBJ2-1	NA	CASGLSTTSSYNEQFF	TGTGCTAGTGGTTTGTCGACGACGAGCTCCTACAATGAGCAGTTCTTC
many	TRBV20-1	TRBJ1-5	NA	CSARDLGHQPQHF	TGCAGTGCTAGAGATCTCGGACATCAGCCCCAGCATTTT
few	TRBV6-5	TRBJ2-3	NA	CATLQGGSTDTQYF	TGTGCCACCCTTCAGGGGGGGAGCACAGATACGCAGTATTTT
many	TRBV20-1	TRBJ2-7	TRBD2	CSARDRGGLYEQYF	TGCAGTGCTAGAGACCGGGGGGGCCTCTACGAGCAGTACTTC
NA	TRBV20-1	TRBJ2-6	NA	CSARELGDTGANVLTF	TGCAGTGCTAGAGAATTAGGGGACACTGGGGCCAACGTCCTGACTTTC
many	TRBV12-3/TRBV12-4	TRBJ2-3	TRBD2	CASSPSAGGKNTQYF	TGTGCCAGCAGCCCCTCAGCGGGAGGGAAGAATACGCAGTATTTT
many	TRBV7-9	TRBJ1-1	TRBD1	CATLRDSWTEAFF	TGTGCCACCCTCCGGGACAGTTGGACTGAAGCTTTCTTT
many	TRBV6-1	TRBJ1-5	NA	CASSEVPLPNQPQHF	TGTGCCAGCAGTGAAGTGCCCCTCCCCAATCAGCCCCAGCATTTT
NA	TRBV5-1	TRBJ1-4	TRBD1	CASSLRTGPGEKLFF	TGCGCCAGCAGCTTAAGGACAGGGCCGGGAGAAAAACTGTTTTTT
many	TRBV15	TRBJ1-1	NA	CATSARQRGNTEAFF	TGTGCCACCAGCGCACGACAGAGAGGCAACACTGAAGCTTTCTTT
many	TRBV20-1	TRBJ1-5	NA	CSARTGTSNQPQHF	TGCAGTGCGAGGACGGGGACTAGCAATCAGCCCCAGCATTTT
NA	TRBV18	TRBJ1-2	TRBD1	CASSERTGVGGYTF	TGTGCCAGCTCAGAAAGGACAGGGGTCGGAGGCTACACCTTC
many	TRBV5-1	TRBJ1-5	NA	CASSLGQGSQPQHF	TGCGCCAGCAGCTTGGGGCAGGGAAGTCAGCCCCAGCATTTT
many	TRBV5-1	TRBJ2-3	TRBD1	CASSLRQGEDTQYF	TGCGCCAGCAGCTTGCGGCAGGGGGAGGATACGCAGTATTTT
many	TRBV20-1	TRBJ2-1	NA	CSAKTRGRGQTYNEQFF	TGCAGTGCTAAGACTAGAGGACGGGGCCAAACCTACAATGAGCAGTTCTTC
many	TRBV4-1	TRBJ2-3	TRBD2	CASSQDIEGGPGTDTQYF	TGCGCCAGCAGCCAAGATATTGAGGGAGGGCCGGGAACAGATACGCAGTATTTT
many	TRBV20-1	TRBJ1-6	TRBD1	CSASSGTDNSPLHF	TGCAGTGCTAGCTCCGGGACAGATAATTCACCCCTCCACTTT
many	TRBV10-3	TRBJ1-6	NA	CAISESAVRTHNSPLHF	TGTGCCATCAGTGAGTCGGCGGTCAGGACGCATAATTCACCCCTCCACTTT
many	TRBV20-1	TRBJ1-5	NA	CSAGRGINQPQHF	TGCAGTGCTGGCAGGGGCATCAATCAGCCCCAGCATTTT